The clone carrying this T cell receptor beta chain was counted only a few times. What it recognizes is unknown. Naive-designated CD8 cells lacked CD45RO, were positively enriched for CCR7, and omitted terminally differentiated effector memory CD45RA+ cells. This sample was taken from a study of shared clonotypes between healthy human individuals. Study-wide points: Expectations were that clonotype sharing among donors would be affected by sequencing depth.

Germline lookup yields CDR1 SEHNR and CDR2 FQNEAQ (reference sequence). This CDR3 has 13 residues. V was pared by 5 bases and J by 4 bases, with 2 bases of the junction left unmatched. The assay ran at deep level. Assay used: immunoSEQ multiplex PCR; TCRdb lists only in-frame clones, some missing. The sample has around 2.1 million clones, 85% to 95% seen once. This clonotype was sampled from a young man in good health. Some clones in this sample may be carry-over from other donors' samples. Specimen: naive CD8+ T cells from PBMCs. The chain recombines TRBV7-9 with TRBJ2-7, with 10 nucleotides matching TRBD2. The CDR3 loop reads CASSRTSGYEQYF. CDR3 DNA sequence: TGTGCCAGCAGCCGGACTAGCGGATACGAGCAGTACTTC.